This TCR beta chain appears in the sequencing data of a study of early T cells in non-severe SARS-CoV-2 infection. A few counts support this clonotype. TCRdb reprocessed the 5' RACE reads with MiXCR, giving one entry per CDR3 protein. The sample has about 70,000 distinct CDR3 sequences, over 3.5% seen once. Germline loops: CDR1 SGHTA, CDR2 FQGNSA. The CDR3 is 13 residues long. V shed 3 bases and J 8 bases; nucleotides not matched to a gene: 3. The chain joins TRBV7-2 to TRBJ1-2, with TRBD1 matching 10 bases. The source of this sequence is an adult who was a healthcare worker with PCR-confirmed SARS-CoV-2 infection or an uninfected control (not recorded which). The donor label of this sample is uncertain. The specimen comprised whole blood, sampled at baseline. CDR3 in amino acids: CASSFSTGGGYTF. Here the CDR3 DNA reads TGTGCCAGCAGCTTTTCGACAGGGGGCGGCTACACCTTC.